The 5 T cell receptor beta chains below were found in one sample sequenced in a study of OX40 agonist ivuxolimab in advanced cancers. Clones were read by immunoSEQ multiplex PCR, and TCRdb kept only the in-frame ones, dropping some. The data show 59,000 or so clones, 82% seen once. Sequencing was performed on CD4+ or CD8+ T cells sorted from blood, taken in a trial of the OX40 agonist ivuxolimab. These receptors came from an adult with an advanced solid tumor such as melanoma, head and neck, liver or kidney cancer.

The chain joins TRBV29-1 to TRBJ2-3; D is perhaps TRBD1 (5 bases). Germline CDR1 and CDR2: SQVTM and ANQGSEA. The CDR3 extends over 13 amino acids. With 4 bases removed from V and 2 bases from J, the gap between germline ends came to 10 bases. The CDR3 sequence: CSVAQGSTDTQYF. The CDR3 region has the DNA TGCAGCGTTGCTCAGGGTTCCACAGATACGCAGTATTTT.

This sequence joins TRBV10-3 and TRBJ1-1; D perhaps matches TRBD1 (5 bases). The CDR3 runs 13 residues. From germline, CDR1 is ENHRY and CDR2 SYGVKD. V gave up 2 bases and J gave up 5 bases, with 9 bases separating them. DNA of the CDR3: TGTGCCATCAGTGAGGGGGCGCAAACTGAAGCTTTCTTT. Residues: CAISEGAQTEAFF.

This clone was picked up a small number of times. The chain employs TRBV28 and TRBJ1-5; TRBD1 agrees at 7 bases. Trimming cost V 4 bases and J 7 bases; bases outside gene matches: 19. The germline V gene encodes CDR1 MDHEN and CDR2 SYDVKM. CDR3 length: 18 amino acids. CDR3 protein: CASSSSKSVRDSKQPQHF. DNA of the CDR3: TGTGCCAGCAGTTCCTCCAAATCGGTCCGGGACAGTAAACAGCCCCAGCATTTT.

In this sample, this clone turned up many times. The rearrangement uses TRBV6-5 and TRBJ1-4; D ambiguous. The CDR3 runs to 13 residues. Trimming shortened V by 10 bases and J by 7 bases, and 16 bases separated the two germline ends. CDR1 is MNHEY and CDR2 is SVGAGI in the germline V gene. Here the CDR3 reads CATLQHGSEKLFF. The CDR3 nucleotides read TGTGCCACCCTTCAGCACGGTAGTGAAAAACTGTTTTTT.

The chain combines TRBV14 with TRBJ2-6, with D perhaps TRBD2 (5 bases). CDR1 is SGHDN, CDR2 FVKESK, per germline. V shed 4 bases and J shed 4 bases, with 20 bases lying between them. The CDR3 spans 18 residues. The CDR3 coding sequence is TGTGCCAGCAGCCGCGGGTACCGTGGGGATCGCGGGGCCAACGTCCTGACTTTC. This gives the protein CASSRGYRGDRGANVLTF.